Below, 27 T cell receptor beta chains from the same sample are listed, as sequenced in a study of blood T cell repertoires in COVID-19. Libraries were prepared by immunoSEQ multiplex PCR; TCRdb keeps only in-frame clonotypes and omits some of them. The table includes about 320,000 clones, around 86% detected once. The sample consisted of PBMCs or T cells enriched from blood (not recorded which). These receptors were taken from a man aged 55-75 years who had recovered from COVID-19.

This chain links TRBV24-1 with TRBJ2-1; 8 positions agree with TRBD2. Germline V gene data show CDR1 as KGHDR and CDR2 as SFDVKD. The CDR3 is 15 residues long. The trim removed 4 bases at V and 5 bases at J, leaving 6 bases unmatched. Here the CDR3 reads CATSDSGRANNEQFF. The CDR3 bases are TGTGCCACCAGTGACTCCGGGAGGGCCAACAATGAGCAGTTCTTC.

In DNA form, the CDR3 reads TGTGCCAGTAGTATTAGACTAGCGGGCTACAATGAGCAGTTCTTC. This codes for CASSIRLAGYNEQFF. This rearrangement joins TRBV19 to TRBJ2-1, with TRBD2 matching 10 bases. Germline V lookup: CDR1 LNHDA, CDR2 SQIVND (reference sequence). The CDR3 runs 15 residues. The J segment lost 3 bases and the V segment lost 3 bases, leaving 2 bases of the junction unmatched.

This clone was counted once. CDR3 amino acids: CASSLKLAGGDTQYF. In nucleotides, the CDR3 is TGTGCCAGCAGCTTGAAACTAGCGGGGGGAGATACGCAGTATTTT. V and J are TRBV5-6 and TRBJ2-3; 12 bases agree with TRBD2. V lost 1 base to trimming and J lost 5 bases; unmatched junction nucleotides: 2. Germline V gene sequence: CDR1 SGHDT, CDR2 YYEEEE. The CDR3 has 15 amino acids.

V usage is TRBV7-2 and J usage is TRBJ1-5; D is uncertain. V was clipped by 7 bases and J by 2 bases, with 9 bases between them. The CDR3 runs 13 residues. Germline lookup yields CDR1 SGHTA and CDR2 FQGNSA. CDR3 nucleotides: TGTGCCAGCACTTACCCGGGCAATCAGCCCCAGCATTTT. Protein sequence: CASTYPGNQPQHF.

This clone was counted only a few times. V and J are TRBV19 and TRBJ1-5; D may be TRBD1 (6 bases). Germline V gene data show CDR1 as LNHDA and CDR2 as SQIVND (reference sequence). Trimming pared 6 bases from V and 1 base from J, leaving 13 bases between. CDR3 size: 15 residues. In DNA form, the CDR3 reads TGTGCCAGTAGCTACGACAGGCACAGCAATCAGCCCCAGCATTTT. Its protein product is CASSYDRHSNQPQHF.

The chain employs TRBV6-2 or TRBV6-3 and TRBJ2-3; D is uncertain. This CDR3 is 13 amino acids long. Germline V lookup: CDR1 MNHEY, CDR2 SVGEGT. The ends were cut back, 3 bases at V and 4 bases at J, with 8 bases in the middle. This chain's CDR3 is CASSYIGPDTQYF. The CDR3 DNA reads as TGTGCCAGCAGTTATATTGGCCCAGATACGCAGTATTTT.

A few counts support this clone. The chain employs TRBV6-5 and TRBJ2-7; tentatively, D is TRBD2 (5 bases). The CDR3 has 13 residues. CDR1 MNHEY and CDR2 SVGAGI come from the germline V gene. Between the trimmed V and J ends, which lost 7 bases and 5 bases, there was a span of 15 bases. CDR3 residues: CASNNLRDHEQYF. The CDR3, as DNA: TGTGCCAGCAATAATCTTCGGGATCACGAGCAGTACTTC.

J is TRBJ2-1 and V is TRBV6-1; 10 bases line up with TRBD2. Germline assignment: CDR1 MNHNS and CDR2 SASEGT. This CDR3 spans 16 amino acids. The V and J ends lost 0 bases and 1 base, in that order; junction bases with no gene match: 0. For the CDR3, the DNA is TGTGCCAGCAGTGAAGCGGGACTAGCGTCCTACAATGAGCAGTTCTTC. Its protein is CASSEAGLASYNEQFF.

The chain employs TRBV7-9 and TRBJ1-2; 8 bases agree with TRBD1. The CDR3 consists of 14 residues. The junction had 4 bases not matched to a gene; V was cut back by 5 bases and J by 2 bases. Germline V gene lookup returns CDR1 SEHNR and CDR2 FQNEAQ (reference sequence). The CDR3: CASSRQGINYGYTF. CDR3 nucleotides: TGTGCCAGCAGCCGACAGGGGATAAACTATGGCTACACCTTC.

This chain uses TRBV28 with TRBJ1-1; no reliable D call. The V gene lost 0 bases and the J gene lost 7 bases, with 12 bases spanning the gap. The germline V gene encodes CDR1 MDHEN and CDR2 SYDVKM. CDR3 length: 14 amino acids. The CDR3 here is CASSLWVRKGEAFF. CDR3 nucleotides: TGTGCCAGCAGTTTATGGGTGAGGAAAGGTGAAGCTTTCTTT.

The chain employs TRBV24-1 and TRBJ2-1; 12 bases match TRBD1. The germline V gene encodes CDR1 KGHDR and CDR2 SFDVKD. The CDR3 has 15 amino acids. The J segment lost 8 bases and the V segment lost 3 bases, leaving 4 bases of the junction unmatched. The CDR3 here is CATSDPGQGAYEQFF. The CDR3 bases are TGTGCCACCAGTGATCCGGGACAGGGGGCATATGAGCAGTTCTTC.

This chain joins TRBV7-9 and TRBJ2-5; D is possibly TRBD1 (6 bases). V dropped 4 bases and J dropped 4 bases, with 25 bases sitting between them. CDR1 and CDR2 (germline): SEHNR, FQNEAQ (reference sequence). This CDR3 contains 18 residues. In DNA, the CDR3 is TGTGCCAGCAGCTCCCGGGGCTGGGGGCGATTGGAGCGAGAGACCCAGTACTTC. This gives the protein CASSSRGWGRLERETQYF.

V gene TRBV5-5 combines with J gene TRBJ1-2; 9 nucleotides align to TRBD1. The CDR3 extends over 14 amino acids. V trimming: 1 base; J trimming: 3 bases; junction bases outside the gene matches: 1. Per the germline V gene, CDR1 is SGHKS and CDR2 is YYEKEE (reference sequence). In DNA form, the CDR3 reads TGTGCCAGCAGCTTGTGGACAGGGGACTATGGCTACACCTTC. Its translation is CASSLWTGDYGYTF.

The chain uses TRBV6-1 and TRBJ2-3; TRBD2 matches at 15 bases. Per germline, CDR1 MNHNS and CDR2 SASEGT. The CDR3 is 17 residues long. V lost 4 bases to trimming and J lost 5 bases; unmatched junction nucleotides: 7. CDR3 DNA: TGTGCCAGCAGTGCCGGACTAGCGGGAGGGGCCGGAGATACGCAGTATTTT. It translates to CASSAGLAGGAGDTQYF.

V and J are TRBV7-2 and TRBJ2-7, with 9 nucleotides matching TRBD2. The CDR3 has 16 residues. Germline CDR1 is SGHTA and CDR2 is FQGNSA. Germline trimming cut 3 bases from V and 6 bases from J; bases unmatched to any gene: 12. The CDR3 bases are TGTGCCAGCAGCTTTGAAGCGGGAGGCATAAGGGGCGAGCAGTACTTC. Translation: CASSFEAGGIRGEQYF.

The V and J genes are TRBV5-1 and TRBJ2-5; 8 bases fit TRBD2. Germline V CDR1 and CDR2: SGHRS, YFSETQ. The V gene end was trimmed by 1 base and the J gene end by 2 bases; junction bases not matched to a gene: 4. The CDR3 extends over 15 amino acids. The CDR3 DNA follows: TGCGCCAGCAGCTTGATAGCGGGAAAGCAAGAGACCCAGTACTTC. Protein product: CASSLIAGKQETQYF.

The gene calls are TRBV19 and TRBJ2-6; a weak D match, TRBD1 (5 bases). Looked up from germline, CDR1 is LNHDA and CDR2 is SQIVND (reference sequence). The CDR3 has 17 residues. Trimming took 5 bases from V and 2 from J, leaving 16 bases between them. The CDR3 sequence is CASSPTLRVTGANVLTF. In DNA form, the CDR3 reads TGTGCCAGTAGTCCCACCCTCAGGGTTACTGGGGCCAACGTCCTGACTTTC.

The chain has TRBV7-2 and TRBJ2-7; possible D gene TRBD2, 6 bases. The CDR3 loop spans 14 amino acids. The germline V gene has CDR1 SGHTA and CDR2 FQGNSA. V lost 3 bases, J lost 3 bases, and 12 bases lay in between. The CDR3 nucleotides read TGTGCCAGCAGCTTGGGCGGGACCTACTACGAGCAGTACTTC. This encodes CASSLGGTYYEQYF.

The chain recombines TRBV5-1 with TRBJ2-7, with D perhaps TRBD2 (5 bases). The germline V gene has CDR1 SGHRS and CDR2 YFSETQ. The CDR3 extends over 13 amino acids. Trimming pared 3 bases from V and 5 bases from J, leaving 12 bases between. For the CDR3, the DNA is TGCGCCAGCAGCTCCCCTGAGGGTAACGAGCAGTACTTC. Amino acids: CASSSPEGNEQYF.

The chain links TRBV27 to TRBJ1-2; D is undetermined. This CDR3 comprises 14 residues. Trimming took 4 bases from V and 0 from J, leaving 9 bases between them. Germline V gene sequence: CDR1 MNHEY, CDR2 SMNVEV (reference sequence). The CDR3, as DNA: TGTGCCAGCAGTTCTCAGATGACTAACTATGGCTACACCTTC. Translating it yields CASSSQMTNYGYTF.

The chain uses TRBV28 and TRBJ2-7, with a weak D call TRBD1 (6 bases). V was trimmed by 4 bases and J by 1 base, leaving 20 bases between them. Germline CDR1 MDHEN, CDR2 SYDVKM. This CDR3 contains 17 residues. The CDR3 is CASSSRKTGGFSYEQYF. In DNA form, the CDR3 reads TGTGCCAGCAGTTCCCGTAAGACAGGTGGGTTTTCCTACGAGCAGTACTTC.

The genes are TRBV6-5 and TRBJ2-7; 8 bases match TRBD1. This CDR3 comprises 14 residues. Germline V gene lookup returns CDR1 MNHEY and CDR2 SVGAGI. The junction had 8 bases not matched to a gene; V was cut back by 7 bases and J by 3 bases. This CDR3 is CASTLGTGVYEQYF. CDR3 nucleotide sequence: TGTGCCAGCACCTTAGGGACAGGAGTCTACGAGCAGTACTTC.

The chain recombines TRBV28 with TRBJ1-1; 10 bases agree with TRBD1. CDR1 and CDR2 (germline): MDHEN, SYDVKM. V lost 4 bases to trimming and J lost 5 bases; unmatched junction nucleotides: 7. The CDR3 consists of 15 residues. As DNA, the CDR3 is TGTGCCAGCAGTTCATGGACAGGGGGGGGGACTGAAGCTTTCTTT. Translating it yields CASSSWTGGGTEAFF.

The chain combines TRBV7-3 with TRBJ2-1; TRBD2 matches 10 bases. V shed 3 bases and J 3 bases; nucleotides not matched to a gene: 8. The CDR3 is made up of 17 amino acids. CDR1 and CDR2 from the germline V gene are SGHTA and FQGTGA. CDR3 sequence (DNA): TGTGCCAGCAGCTTGCTAGGAACTAGCGGGAACTACAATGAGCAGTTCTTC. It yields the protein CASSLLGTSGNYNEQFF.

The chain is built from TRBV21-1 and TRBJ1-3; the table's D call of TRBD1 was not tested on the DNA. TRBV21-1 is a recognized pseudogene. The CDR3 is 15 residues long. The CDR3 loop is CASSNRDRVGNTIYF. CDR3 coding DNA: TGTGCCAGCAGCAACCGGGACAGGGTTGGAAACACCATATATTTT.

The rearrangement uses TRBV2 and TRBJ2-1, with 7 bases lining up with TRBD2. This CDR3 comprises 14 residues. The germline V gene encodes CDR1 SNHLY and CDR2 FYNNEI. Trimming took 3 bases from V and 7 from J; bases not matched to a gene: 6. CDR3 loop: CASSEVGGPNEQFF. In DNA form, the CDR3 reads TGTGCCAGCAGTGAGGTGGGAGGGCCGAATGAGCAGTTCTTC.

This clone was counted only a few times. The V call is TRBV29-1, the J call TRBJ1-4; 7 bases agree with TRBD1. V dropped 6 bases and J dropped 8; count of bases not matched to a gene: 12. Germline loops: CDR1 SQVTM, CDR2 ANQGSEA. The CDR3 contains 14 residues. CDR3 bases: TGCAGCGTCGTTAAGGGAGGCAGGGGGGAAAAACTGTTTTTT. Protein: CSVVKGGRGEKLFF.